This TCR beta chain came from a study of blood T cells in healthy people across ages. Deletions cut 0 bases from V and 7 bases from J, with 7 bases between. Germline CDR1 is SGHTA and CDR2 is FQGTGA. The CDR3 is 13 amino acids. For the second PCR, which ran for about 7 to 12 cycles, a sample-barcoded 5' primer and a J-beta primer mix were used. TCRdb ran MiXCR on the 5' RACE reads and lists one entry per CDR3 protein. The repertoire has over 450,000 distinct CDR3 sequences, under 30% of them found once; the top ten carry around 10%. The table lists this clonotype with a few counts. Antigen: not known. Overall study findings and caveats: Versus aged donors, long-lived donors had higher diversity and more naive CD4+ cells.

This same sample was also part of a study on T cells of mothers and their children.

The sequence was obtained from a boy younger than 18 in good health. This chain links TRBV7-3 with TRBJ2-1; no definite D call. What was sequenced was blood. In DNA, the CDR3 is TGTGCCAGCAGCTTAACAGGGTGGAATGAGCAGTTCTTC. Protein sequence: CASSLTGWNEQFF.